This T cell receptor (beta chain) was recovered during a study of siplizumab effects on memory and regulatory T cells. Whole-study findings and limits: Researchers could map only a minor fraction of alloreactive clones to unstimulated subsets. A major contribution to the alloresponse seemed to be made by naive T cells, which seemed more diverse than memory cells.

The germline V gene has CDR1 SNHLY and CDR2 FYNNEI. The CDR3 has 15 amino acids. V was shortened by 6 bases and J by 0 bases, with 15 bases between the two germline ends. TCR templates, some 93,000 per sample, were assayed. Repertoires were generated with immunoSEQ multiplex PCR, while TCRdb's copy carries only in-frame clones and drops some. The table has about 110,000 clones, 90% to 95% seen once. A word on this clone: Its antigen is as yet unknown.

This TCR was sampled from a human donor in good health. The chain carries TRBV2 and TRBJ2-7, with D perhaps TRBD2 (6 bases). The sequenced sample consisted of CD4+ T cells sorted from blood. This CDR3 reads CASSPSMTSSYEQYF. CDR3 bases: TGTGCCAGCAGCCCATCGATGACTAGCTCCTACGAGCAGTACTTC.